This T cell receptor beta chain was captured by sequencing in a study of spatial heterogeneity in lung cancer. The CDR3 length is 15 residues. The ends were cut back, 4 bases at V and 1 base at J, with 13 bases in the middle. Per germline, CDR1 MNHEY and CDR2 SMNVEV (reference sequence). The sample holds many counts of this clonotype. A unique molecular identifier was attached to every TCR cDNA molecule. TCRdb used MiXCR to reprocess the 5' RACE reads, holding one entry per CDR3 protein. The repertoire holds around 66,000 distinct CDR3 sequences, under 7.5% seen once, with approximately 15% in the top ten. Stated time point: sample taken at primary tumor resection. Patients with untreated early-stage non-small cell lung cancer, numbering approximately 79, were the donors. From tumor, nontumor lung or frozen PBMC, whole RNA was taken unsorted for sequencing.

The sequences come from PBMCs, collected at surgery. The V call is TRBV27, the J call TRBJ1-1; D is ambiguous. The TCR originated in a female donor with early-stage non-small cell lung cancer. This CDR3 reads CASSSPPAGNTEAFF. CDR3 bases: TGTGCCAGCAGTTCCCCCCCTGCAGGGAACACTGAAGCTTTCTTT.